The 24 T cell receptor beta chains below were found in one sample sequenced in a study of T cells in women clearing cervical HPV infection. The data were produced by immunoSEQ multiplex PCR, yet TCRdb's version contains in-frame clones alone and is incomplete. The table for this sample gives tens of thousands of clones. The sequencing input was blood buffy coat. All receptors come from a woman aged 18-70 years with a cervical HPV16 infection that either progressed to CIN3+ or cleared (not recorded which).

A note on this clone: The missing CDR3 end, 3 residues past where the read stops, is filled in from the germline J gene. The rearrangement uses TRBV20-1 and TRBJ1-5; tentatively, D is TRBD1 (5 bases). Looked up from germline, CDR1 is DFQATT and CDR2 is SNEGSKA (reference sequence). Trimming pared 0 bases from V and 4 bases from J, leaving 25 bases between. This CDR3 is 19 amino acids long. The CDR3 DNA, read in part, is TGCAGTGCTAGAGATATAGGGCAAGACTCGGGGGGAAATAATCAGCCC. Translation gives CSARDIGQDSGGNNQP. The CDR3 as a whole reads CSARDIGQDSGGNNQPQHF.

Of note for this clone: The CDR3 end lies 3 residues beyond the end of the read and is filled in from the germline J gene. The chain carries TRBV20-1 and TRBJ2-5; TRBD2 matches at 14 bases. Trimming removed 3 bases from V and 3 bases from J; junction bases left unmatched: 9. From germline, CDR1 is DFQATT and CDR2 SNEGSKA (reference sequence). The CDR3 contains 17 residues. The CDR3: CSASDGMTSGREETQYF. The covered CDR3 bases are TGCAGTGCTAGCGATGGGATGACTAGCGGGAGGGAAGAGACC.

As for this clone: The read terminates 3 residues ahead of where the CDR3 ends, so the germline J gene completes it. The J gene is TRBJ1-4, the V gene TRBV19; D might be TRBD1 (5 bases). Germline V gene sequence: CDR1 LNHDA, CDR2 SQIVND (reference sequence). V was cut by 8 bases and J by 7 bases, with 14 bases left in between. The CDR3 totals 13 residues. The CDR3 loop is CASSQGVGEKLFF. The sequenced CDR3 bases are TGTGCCAGTTCCCAAGGGGTTGGTGAAAAA.

Its frequency marks this clone as medium-sized. The sequence runs out 3 residues before the end of the CDR3; the remainder is reconstructed from the germline J gene. The rearrangement uses TRBV18 and TRBJ2-1; 10 bases are shared with TRBD1. The CDR3 extends over 14 amino acids. Germline V gene data show CDR1 as KGHSH and CDR2 as LQKENI. V shed 4 bases and J 9 bases; nucleotides not matched to a gene: 6. CDR3 bases read: TGTGCCAGCTCACATCCGGGACAGGGGAGTGAG. Protein product: CASSHPGQGSE. The full CDR3 sequence reads CASSHPGQGSEQFF.

With regard to this clone: The observed sequence ends 3 residues before the CDR3 terminus, with the missing tail filled in from the germline J gene. The V and J genes are TRBV5-6 and TRBJ2-5; no clear D gene. The germline V gene encodes CDR1 SGHDT and CDR2 YYEEEE. Trimming left V 1 base short and J 1 base short, with 5 bases between. The CDR3 runs 13 residues. CDR3 DNA (partial): TGTGCCAGCAGCTTGTCTGTCCAAGAGACC. Amino acids: CASSLSVQET. The whole CDR3 protein reads CASSLSVQETQYF. Complete variable domain (other parts from reference TRBV5-6 and TRBJ2-5): DAGVTQSPTHLIKTRGQQVTLRCSPKSGHDTVSWYQQALGQGPQFIFQYYEEEERQRGNFPDRFSGHQFPNYSSELNVNALLLGDSALYLCASSLSVQETQYFGPGTRLLVL.

Comment on this clone: The CDR3 extends 3 residues past the end of the read, so its final part is completed from the germline J gene. This rearrangement joins TRBV5-1 to TRBJ1-4; D remains ambiguous. The V end was cut by 1 base, the J end by 3 bases, with 10 bases between. The germline gives CDR1 SGHRS, CDR2 YFSETQ. The CDR3 totals 15 residues. CDR3 DNA, as far as it was read: TGCGCCAGCAGCTTGAGCGGGTGGGCTAATGAAAAA. Its protein is CASSLSGWANEK. The whole CDR3 protein reads CASSLSGWANEKLFF.

Notes on this clone: Coverage ceases 3 residues before the CDR3 finishes, and the germline J gene fills in the end. This chain uses TRBV6-4 with TRBJ2-3; perhaps TRBD2 as D (7 bases). The CDR3 contains 14 residues. Germline V gives CDR1 MRHNA, CDR2 SNTAGT. V was pared by 3 bases and J by 2 bases, with 9 bases between. The covered CDR3 bases are TGTGCCAGCAGTGAGGGGGGGCCCACAGATACG. Its protein is CASSEGGPTDT. The CDR3 reads in full as CASSEGGPTDTQYF.

About this clone: The sequence runs out 3 residues before the end of the CDR3; the remainder is reconstructed from the germline J gene. This chain joins TRBV5-4 and TRBJ1-2; 9 nucleotides line up with TRBD1. The CDR3 runs 14 residues. CDR1 and CDR2 (germline): SGHNT, YYREEE (reference sequence). The sequenced CDR3 bases are TGTGCCAGCAGCACCGGACAGGGGCCTTACGGC. Protein product: CASSTGQGPYG. The CDR3 as a whole reads CASSTGQGPYGYTF.

A word on this clone: The CDR3 extends 3 residues past the end of the read, so its final part is completed from the germline J gene. V is TRBV20-1 and J is TRBJ2-1; 7 nucleotides match TRBD2. V shed 5 bases, J shed 0 bases, and the junction held 4 bases outside the gene matches. The CDR3 spans 14 residues. CDR1 and CDR2 from the germline V gene are DFQATT and SNEGSKA (reference sequence). The part of the CDR3 DNA that was read is TGCAGTGCTGCTAGCGGTAGCTCCTACAATGAG. It is translated as CSAASGSSYNE. From start to end, the CDR3 is CSAASGSSYNEQFF.

Notes on this clone: The observed sequence ends 3 residues before the CDR3 terminus, with the missing tail filled in from the germline J gene. The chain has TRBV6-2 or TRBV6-3 and TRBJ1-5, with D maybe TRBD1 (6 bases). The V end was cut by 6 bases, the J end by 4 bases, with 16 bases between. Germline values: CDR1 MNHEY, CDR2 SVGEGT. The CDR3 covers 15 residues. The CDR3 bases that were read are TGTGCCAGCAGCGAAGGGGGGGGGAGTAATCAGCCC. Its protein is CASSEGGGSNQP. The CDR3, in full, reads CASSEGGGSNQPQHF.

As to this clone: The read terminates 3 residues ahead of where the CDR3 ends, so the germline J gene completes it. The rearrangement joins TRBV14 to TRBJ1-2, with TRBD1 matching over 8 bases. Germline V CDR1 and CDR2: SGHDN, FVKESK. The CDR3 covers 14 residues. The DNA read from the CDR3 is TGTGCCAGCAGCCGCTTAGGGACAGGCGGCGGC. Its protein product is CASSRLGTGGG. The whole CDR3 reads CASSRLGTGGGYTF.

For this clone: Read sequence stops 3 residues before the CDR3 end, and the germline J gene provides the missing end. The V gene is TRBV7-2, the J gene TRBJ2-2; D possibly corresponds to TRBD2 (5 bases). CDR1 and CDR2 from the germline V gene are SGHTA and FQGNSA. The CDR3 sequence is 15 residues long. V was cut by 5 bases and J by 0 bases, with 10 bases left in between. CDR3 residues: CASSPGYPNTGELFF. Partial CDR3 DNA: TGTGCCAGCAGCCCGGGGTACCCGAACACCGGGGAG.

Notes on this clone: The read comes to an end 3 residues before the CDR3 does, leaving the germline J gene to fill in the end. The chain combines TRBV23-1 with TRBJ2-3; TRBD1 matches at 9 bases. TRBV23-1 is classed as an ORF, of uncertain function. CDR3 length equals 17 residues. The part of the CDR3 DNA that was read is TGCGCCAGCAGTCAATCCGTCCGGGACAGGGAAGATCAGCCG. Its translation: CASSQSVRDREDQP. The CDR3 in its entirety is CASSQSVRDREDQPQYF.

With regard to this clone: The CDR3 is cut off 3 residues early in the read; its end comes from the germline J gene. The chain joins TRBV6-4 to TRBJ2-3, with 10 nucleotides matching TRBD2. V was pared by 0 bases and J by 4 bases, with 1 base of the junction left unmatched. The germline V gene has CDR1 MRHNA and CDR2 SNTAGT. There are 15 residues in the CDR3. CDR3 DNA (partial): TGTGCCAGCAGTGACTCGAGCGGGGGGGCAGATACG. Its protein is CASSDSSGGADT. The full CDR3 is CASSDSSGGADTQYF.

As concerns this clone: The read halts 3 residues ahead of the CDR3 end, with the missing end drawn from the germline J gene. The chain carries TRBV20-1 and TRBJ2-3; TRBD2 agrees at 9 bases. With 5 bases clipped from V and 6 bases from J, the junction kept 3 bases outside the gene matches. Per germline, CDR1 DFQATT and CDR2 SNEGSKA (reference sequence). The CDR3 has 12 amino acids. CDR3 bases read: TGCAGTGCTCCGAGCGGGGGGGATACG. It codes for CSAPSGGDT. The full CDR3 sequence reads CSAPSGGDTQYF.

The CDR3: CASSRGGDTDTQYF. The DNA read from the CDR3 is TGTGCCAGCAGTAGAGGGGGGGACACAGATACG. The chain joins TRBV6-2 or TRBV6-3 to TRBJ2-3; D is perhaps TRBD2 (7 bases). The read ends 3 residues early relative to the CDR3; the germline J gene fills the gap. The CDR3 loop spans 14 amino acids. V shed 5 bases and J shed 2 bases, with 11 bases lying between them. Germline V gene data show CDR1 as MNHEY and CDR2 as SVGEGT.

The CDR3 sequence is CAWWDSGYTF. Incomplete CDR3 DNA: TGTGCCTGGTGGGACAGTGGC. J is TRBJ1-2 and V is TRBV30, with 7 nucleotides matching TRBD1. Read coverage stops 3 residues before the CDR3 terminus; the germline J gene supplies the remainder. Germline V gives CDR1 GTSNPN, CDR2 SVGIG (reference sequence). The CDR3 extends over 10 amino acids. V shed 5 bases, J shed 7 bases, and the junction held 1 base outside the gene matches.

This clone counts as medium-sized by frequency. The CDR3 end falls 3 residues outside the read, so it is completed with the germline J gene. The rearrangement joins TRBV2 to TRBJ1-1, with D perhaps TRBD1 (5 bases). The length of the CDR3 is 12 residues. CDR1 SNHLY and CDR2 FYNNEI come from the germline V gene. V was pared by 8 bases and J by 1 base, with 8 bases between. CDR3 in amino acids: CASAGGNTEAFF. The sequenced part of the CDR3 DNA is TGTGCCAGCGCGGGGGGGAACACTGAA.

Of note for this clone: Coverage ceases 3 residues before the CDR3 finishes, and the germline J gene fills in the end. V gene TRBV6-1 combines with J gene TRBJ1-5, with D possibly matching TRBD1 (6 bases). V was cut by 4 bases and J by 5 bases, with 9 bases left in between. Germline V gene sequence: CDR1 MNHNS, CDR2 SASEGT. The CDR3 extends over 13 amino acids. The CDR3 loop is CASSATGYQPQHF. CDR3 DNA (partial): TGTGCCAGCAGTGCGACAGGCTATCAGCCC.

A remark on this clone: The CDR3 end lies 3 residues beyond the end of the read and is filled in from the germline J gene. The rearrangement joins TRBV19 to TRBJ1-5, with D possibly matching TRBD1 (6 bases). The CDR3 consists of 14 residues. Germline lookup yields CDR1 LNHDA and CDR2 SQIVND (reference sequence). Trimming took 4 bases from V and 7 from J, leaving 14 bases between them. The sequenced CDR3 bases are TGTGCCAGTAGTACTTGGGGGCTGGGGCAGCCC. It codes for CASSTWGLGQP. The entire CDR3 is CASSTWGLGQPQHF.

CDR3 bases read: TGTGCCAGCAGCTATGGGACTACGCAAGAGACG. It encodes CASSYGTTQET. In full, the CDR3 is CASSYGTTQETQYF. The rearrangement uses TRBV11-2 and TRBJ2-3; TRBD2 matches 7 bases. The CDR3 is cut off 3 residues early in the read; its end comes from the germline J gene. The CDR3 is 14 amino acids. Germline loops: CDR1 SGHAT, CDR2 FQNNGV.

A remark on this clone: The CDR3 end falls 3 residues outside the read, so it is completed with the germline J gene. V usage is TRBV12-5 and J usage is TRBJ2-1; D unclear. In germline, CDR1 is LGHNT, CDR2 FRNRAP. The CDR3 has 13 amino acids. Trimming took 3 bases from V and 6 from J, leaving 9 bases between them. This CDR3 is CASGLAPPNEQFF. Partial CDR3 DNA: TGTGCTAGTGGTTTAGCCCCGCCCAATGAG.

Of note for this clone: The observed sequence ends 3 residues before the CDR3 terminus, with the missing tail filled in from the germline J gene. This sequence joins TRBV5-1 and TRBJ2-3, with D perhaps matching TRBD2 (6 bases). CDR1 SGHRS and CDR2 YFSETQ come from the germline V gene. The CDR3 is made up of 15 amino acids. V lost 0 bases and J 5 bases, leaving 13 bases between the germline ends. The CDR3 loop is CASSLAVGGGDTQYF. Incomplete CDR3 DNA: TGCGCCAGCAGCTTGGCAGTCGGGGGAGGAGATACG.

A remark on this clone: The read comes to an end 3 residues before the CDR3 does, leaving the germline J gene to fill in the end. The rearrangement links TRBV7-8 to TRBJ2-2; 8 nucleotides align to TRBD1. Per germline, CDR1 SGHVS and CDR2 FQNEAQ. There are 15 residues in the CDR3. The DNA read from the CDR3 is TGTGCCAGCAGCTTAGGCAGGGGGCTTTCTGAAAAG. Amino acids: CASSLGRGLSEK. The complete CDR3 sequence is CASSLGRGLSEKLFF.